This T cell receptor (beta chain) was sequenced for a study of PD-1 blockade in classical Hodgkin lymphoma. Turning to the study itself: Administration of nivolumab to patients was at 3 mg/kg intravenously every 2 weeks.

The time point here: cycle 4 day 1 (C4D1), after five to seven weeks of nivolumab. Following autologous stem cell transplantation, relapse occurred in every patient, and exposure to brentuximab vedotin varied. PBMCs, once thawed, yielded CD8+ T cells isolated by magnetic negative selection. Best responses were complete response, partial response or progressive disease. Points from the study as a whole: The study reported lower baseline TCR diversity in newly diagnosed patients than in healthy donors.

On this clone: What it binds is not known.

CDR1 and CDR2 from the germline V gene are SGHDT and YYEEEE. The CDR3 is 14 residues long. Trimming took 3 bases from V and 2 from J, leaving 11 bases between them. Assay: immunoSEQ multiplex PCR; the TCRdb copy retains only in-frame clones and omits some. The sample consists of around 4,100 clones, around two thirds of them appearing once. The source material was CD8+ T cells from blood, sampled before the fourth cycle of nivolumab. The sequence was collected from a human donor with classical Hodgkin lymphoma. The chain links TRBV5-6 to TRBJ1-1, with TRBD1 as a possible D gene (6 bases). The CDR3 DNA reads as TGTGCCAGCAGCTGGGGGGCAGTAAACACTGAAGCTTTCTTT. The encoded protein is CASSWGAVNTEAFF.